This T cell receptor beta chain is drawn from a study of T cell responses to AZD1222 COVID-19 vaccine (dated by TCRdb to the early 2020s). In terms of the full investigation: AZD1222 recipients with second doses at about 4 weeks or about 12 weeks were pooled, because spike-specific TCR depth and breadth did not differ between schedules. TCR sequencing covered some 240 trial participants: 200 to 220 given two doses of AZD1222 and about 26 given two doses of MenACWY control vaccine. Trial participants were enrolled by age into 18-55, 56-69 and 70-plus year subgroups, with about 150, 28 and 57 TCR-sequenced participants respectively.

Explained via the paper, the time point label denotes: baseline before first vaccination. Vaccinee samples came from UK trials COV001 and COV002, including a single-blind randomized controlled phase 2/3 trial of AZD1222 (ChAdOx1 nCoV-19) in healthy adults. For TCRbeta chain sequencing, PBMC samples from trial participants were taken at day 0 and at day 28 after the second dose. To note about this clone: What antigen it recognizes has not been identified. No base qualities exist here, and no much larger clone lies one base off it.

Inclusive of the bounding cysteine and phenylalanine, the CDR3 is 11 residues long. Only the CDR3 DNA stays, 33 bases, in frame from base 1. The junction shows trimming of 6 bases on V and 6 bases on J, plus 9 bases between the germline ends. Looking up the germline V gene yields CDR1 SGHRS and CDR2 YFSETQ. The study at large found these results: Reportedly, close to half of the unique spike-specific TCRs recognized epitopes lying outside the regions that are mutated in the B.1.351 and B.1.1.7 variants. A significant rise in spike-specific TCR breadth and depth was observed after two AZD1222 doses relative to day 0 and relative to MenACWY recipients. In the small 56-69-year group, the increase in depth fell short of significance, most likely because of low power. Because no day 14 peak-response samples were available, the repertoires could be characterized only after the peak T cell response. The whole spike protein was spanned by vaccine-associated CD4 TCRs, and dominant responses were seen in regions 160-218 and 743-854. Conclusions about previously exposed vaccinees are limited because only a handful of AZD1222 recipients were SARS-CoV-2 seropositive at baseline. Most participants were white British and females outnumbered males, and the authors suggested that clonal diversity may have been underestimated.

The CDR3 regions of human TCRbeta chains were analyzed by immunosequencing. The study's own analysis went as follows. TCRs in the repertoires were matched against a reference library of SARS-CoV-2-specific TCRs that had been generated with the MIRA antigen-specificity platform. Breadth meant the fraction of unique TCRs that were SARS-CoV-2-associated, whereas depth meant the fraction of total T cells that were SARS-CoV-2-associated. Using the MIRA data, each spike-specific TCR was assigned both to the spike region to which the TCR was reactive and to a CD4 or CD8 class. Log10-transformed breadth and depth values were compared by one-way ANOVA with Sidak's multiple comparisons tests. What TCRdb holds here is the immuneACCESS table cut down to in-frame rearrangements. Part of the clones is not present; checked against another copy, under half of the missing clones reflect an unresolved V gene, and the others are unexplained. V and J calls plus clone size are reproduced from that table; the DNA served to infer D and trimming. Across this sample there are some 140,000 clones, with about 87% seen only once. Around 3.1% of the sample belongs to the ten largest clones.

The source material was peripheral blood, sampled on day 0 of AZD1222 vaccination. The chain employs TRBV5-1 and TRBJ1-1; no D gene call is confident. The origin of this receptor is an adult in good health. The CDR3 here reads CASKREAEAFF. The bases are TGCGCCAGCAAAAGGGAAGCTGAAGCTTTCTTT.